This TCR beta chain was observed in a study of lymphopenia after photon versus proton radiotherapy. Study results and caveats: Only patients who died were analyzed for survival; proton advantage is unproven. After lymphocyte nadir, photon-treated repertoires showed oligoclonal expansion, especially CD8+ Temra. Proton therapy kept repertoires fairly stable, unlike photons, which gained effector/memory cells. Larger post-nadir TCR diversity loss correlated inversely with survival in deceased patients.

TCRdb keeps only in-frame clones here, not all; method: immunoSEQ multiplex PCR. Here the sample spans some 70,000 clones, 85% to 90% being singletons. Worth noting for this clone: Its antigen is not identified.

This CDR3 is 16 amino acids long. Trimming took 0 bases from V and 3 from J, leaving 13 bases between them. Germline CDR1 reads LGHNA; CDR2 reads YNFKEQ. This chain connects TRBV4-2 to TRBJ2-3; TRBD2 might be the D (6 bases). This clonotype originated in an elderly man with esophageal cancer. The specimen comprised peripheral blood, sampled from a patient treated with proton-based radiotherapy. This CDR3 reads CASSQERSLATDTQYF. For the CDR3, the DNA is TGTGCCAGCAGCCAAGAAAGGAGCCTAGCGACAGATACGCAGTATTTT.